The entry that follows covers one T cell receptor beta chain sequence. This clone's antigen is unknown. There are no base qualities to consult, and no much larger clone falls within one base. For CDR1 and CDR2, the germline V gene lists SNHLY and FYNNEI. The CDR3 starts with the cysteine, ends with the phenylalanine, and has 14 residues. This entry keeps only the CDR3 DNA: 42 bases, framed from base 1. Trimming at the junction amounts to 6 bases on V and 5 bases on J, and the germline ends lie 16 bases apart. The source of the sample is a study of cytomegalovirus exposure and HLA in healthy donors (dated by TCRdb to about 2017). Study-wide context: The 666 repertoires of the first cohort and the roughly 110 validation repertoires were produced on the same platform, according to a later analysis. The study aimed to test whether cataloging public T cell receptors could reveal signatures of past pathogen exposure. In addition to the first cohort of several hundred subjects, a separate validation cohort of 120 different subjects was used. To predict cytomegalovirus infection status, the study combined high-throughput TCR immunosequencing, statistical association of individual TCRs with disease status, and machine learning. Summary of the overall study and its limitations: The study listed approximately 150 TCR beta chains as associated with cytomegalovirus. The authors suggested that the approach could potentially be extended to other disease states and immunological phenotypes. Subsequent analysis determined that TCRs grouped into clusters in the first cohort also showed a tendency toward co-occurrence across the 120 validation repertoires, and 94% of cluster scores exceeded 0. The classifier was reported to diagnose cytomegalovirus status with high specificity and sensitivity in both the original and validation cohorts. While some public TCRs were present in many individuals, most TCR sequences turned up only very rarely across donors. A few of the identified cytomegalovirus-associated TCR beta chains were confirmed in vitro to be specific for cytomegalovirus antigens. All 120 or so repertoires were used to score co-occurrence in the validation cohort in a later analysis, because that analysis had no HLA typing for the cohort.

The donors were included in the validation cohort of roughly 120 subjects, a group kept apart from the roughly 610-subject first cohort. The library was made by the immunoSEQ multiplex PCR assay. The study's own analysis went as follows. A statistical classification framework was built for diagnosing cytomegalovirus status from the catalog of TCR beta chain sequences. In TCRdb, the immuneACCESS table is reduced to in-frame sequences with V and J assigned. These tables do not hold every clone; where another copy was compared, an unresolved V gene accounts for under half, and the others remain unexplained. D and trimming come from the DNA, and the V and J calls and clone size come from that table. The sample contains 110,000 to 150,000 clones, about 94% of them found a single time. The ten most abundant clones make up 1.5% to 2% of the sample.

The V and J genes are TRBV2 and TRBJ2-5, with the identity of the D gene unclear. The sequencing sample was made of PBMCs. This receptor was taken from a man younger than 35 in good health and CMV-seropositive. The CDR3 region reads CASRASRGWETQYF. The nucleotide sequence is TGTGCCAGCAGGGCTTCCAGAGGATGGGAGACCCAGTACTTC.